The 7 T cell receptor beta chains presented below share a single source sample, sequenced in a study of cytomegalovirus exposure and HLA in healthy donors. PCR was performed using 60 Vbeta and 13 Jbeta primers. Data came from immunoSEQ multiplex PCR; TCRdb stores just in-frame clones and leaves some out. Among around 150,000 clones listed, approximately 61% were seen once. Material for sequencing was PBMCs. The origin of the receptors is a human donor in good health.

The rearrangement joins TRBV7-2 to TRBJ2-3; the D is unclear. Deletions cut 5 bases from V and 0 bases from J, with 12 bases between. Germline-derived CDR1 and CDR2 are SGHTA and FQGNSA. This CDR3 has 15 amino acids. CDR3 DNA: TGTGCCAGCAGCCCGCTGAGTGCCAGCACAGATACGCAGTATTTT. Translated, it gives CASSPLSASTDTQYF.

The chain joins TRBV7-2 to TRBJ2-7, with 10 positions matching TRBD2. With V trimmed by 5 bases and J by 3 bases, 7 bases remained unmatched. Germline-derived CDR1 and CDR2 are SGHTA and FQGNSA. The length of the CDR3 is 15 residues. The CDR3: CASSTGTSENYEQYF. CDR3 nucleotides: TGTGCCAGCAGCACCGGGACTAGCGAAAACTACGAGCAGTACTTC.

In nucleotides, the CDR3 is TGTGCCAGCTCACCATTGGGGCTAGCGGGAGCTGCTGGGGCCAACGTCCTGACTTTC. This sequence encodes CASSPLGLAGAAGANVLTF. The chain recombines TRBV18 with TRBJ2-6; 10 bases are shared with TRBD2. Germline CDR1 is KGHSH and CDR2 is LQKENI. The CDR3 length is 19 residues. With V trimmed by 2 bases and J by 2 bases, 9 bases remained unmatched.

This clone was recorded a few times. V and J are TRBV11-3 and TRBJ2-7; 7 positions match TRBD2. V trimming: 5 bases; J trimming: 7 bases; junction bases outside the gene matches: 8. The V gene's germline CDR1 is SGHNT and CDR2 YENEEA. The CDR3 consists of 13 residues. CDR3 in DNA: TGTGCCAGCAGCCCTGGGAGGGGCTATGAGCAGTACTTC. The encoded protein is CASSPGRGYEQYF.

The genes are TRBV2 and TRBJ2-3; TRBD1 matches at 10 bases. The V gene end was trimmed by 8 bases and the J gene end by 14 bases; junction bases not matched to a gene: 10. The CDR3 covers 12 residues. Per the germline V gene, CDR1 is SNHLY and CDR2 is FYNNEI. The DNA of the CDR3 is TGTGCCAGCCATGAGACGGGACAGGGGTCGTATTTT. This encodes CASHETGQGSYF.

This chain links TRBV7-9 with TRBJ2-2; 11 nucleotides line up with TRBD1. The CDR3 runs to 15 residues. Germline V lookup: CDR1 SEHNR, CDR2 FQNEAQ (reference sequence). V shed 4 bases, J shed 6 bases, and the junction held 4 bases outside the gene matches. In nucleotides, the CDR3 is TGTGCCAGCAGCTCCGGGACAGGGGGGCCCGGGGAGCTGTTTTTT. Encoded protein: CASSSGTGGPGELFF.

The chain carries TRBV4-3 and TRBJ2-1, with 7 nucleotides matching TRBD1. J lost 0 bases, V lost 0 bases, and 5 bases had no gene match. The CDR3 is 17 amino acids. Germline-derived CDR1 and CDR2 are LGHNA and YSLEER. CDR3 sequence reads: CASSQEADRTSYNEQFF. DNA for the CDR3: TGCGCCAGCAGCCAAGAAGCGGACAGGACCTCCTACAATGAGCAGTTCTTC.